These T cell receptor beta chains were read from a single sample in a study of cytomegalovirus exposure and HLA in healthy donors. Using immunoSEQ multiplex PCR, the repertoire was profiled, and TCRdb retains in-frame clones only, with some absent. The sample includes some 87,000 clones, more than 65% of them seen just once. The source material was PBMCs. These TCRs come from a man in his thirties or forties in good health and CMV-seronegative. CDR3s include the opening cysteine and the closing phenylalanine or tryptophan. The D gene is left open where the match is weak. Clone size is stated in some rows and not others, as once, few, many or a class when expanded.

size	V	D	J	DNA	CDR3
.	TRBV5-1	.	TRBJ1-2	TGCGCCAGCAGCTTTGGACAGTCCGAAGGCTACACCTTC	CASSFGQSEGYTF
once	TRBV27	TRBD1	TRBJ1-2	TGTGCCAGCAGTCCCCTGACAGGGAACTATGGCTACACCTTC	CASSPLTGNYGYTF
.	TRBV28	.	TRBJ1-2	TGTGCCAGCAAAGGTGCGGATATCTCTCAGGGCTACACCTTC	CASKGADISQGYTF
.	TRBV5-1	TRBD1	TRBJ2-2	TGCGCCAGCAGCACCACAGGGACAGCAAACACCGGGGAGCTGTTTTTT	CASSTTGTANTGELFF
.	TRBV10-3	TRBD1	TRBJ1-2	TGTGCCATCTTCCGGGACAGGGACTATGGCTACACCTTC	CAIFRDRDYGYTF
.	TRBV6-6	TRBD1	TRBJ2-7	TGTGCCAGCAGTTACGGGGGACAGGGTTCCTACGAGCAGTACTTC	CASSYGGQGSYEQYF
.	TRBV9	.	TRBJ1-1	TGTGCCAGCAGCGTAGGATTACAGGGTGAGAACACTGAAGCTTTCTTT	CASSVGLQGENTEAFF
.	TRBV10-3	TRBD1	TRBJ2-1	TGTGCCATCAGAATCTCACAGGGGGCCAATGAGCAGTTCTTC	CAIRISQGANEQFF
.	TRBV30	.	TRBJ1-2	TGTGCCCGATCAGATTCCGGGTCTGGCTACACCTTC	CARSDSGSGYTF
.	TRBV9	.	TRBJ2-1	TGTGCCAGCAGCGGAGAGCGTAGCTCCTACAATGAGCAGTTCTTC	CASSGERSSYNEQFF
.	TRBV30	.	TRBJ1-5	TGTGCCTGGAGACAGGGATTGGGTCAGCCCCAGCATTTT	CAWRQGLGQPQHF
few	TRBV27	TRBD1	TRBJ2-7	TGTGCCAGCAGTTTGGGGGGACAGGGTGGCTACGAGCAGTACTTC	CASSLGGQGGYEQYF
.	TRBV19	.	TRBJ1-1	TGTGCCAGTAGTTCACACCAGGGGAGCACTGAAGCTTTCTTT	CASSSHQGSTEAFF
.	TRBV5-1	.	TRBJ1-6	TGCGCCAGCAGGTCACAGGGTGCGGATTCACCCCTCCACTTT	CASRSQGADSPLHF
.	TRBV6-1	TRBD1	TRBJ2-7	TGTGCCAGCAGTGATCTGTTGGCAGGGGGATACGAGCAGTACTTC	CASSDLLAGGYEQYF
.	TRBV28	.	TRBJ1-1	TGTGCCAGCAGTTCCCCGGGGAGGGCCATGAACACTGAAGCTTTCTTT	CASSSPGRAMNTEAFF
.	TRBV15	.	TRBJ1-1	TGTGCCACCAGCCCTCACAGGGCCGAAGCTTTCTTT	CATSPHRAEAFF
.	TRBV14	TRBD1	TRBJ1-1	TGTGCCAGCAGCCCAAACAGGGGGCAGAGCACTGAAGCTTTCTTT	CASSPNRGQSTEAFF
once	TRBV19	.	TRBJ2-2	TGTGCCAGTAGTATAGTTGGAGGGGGCCCGACCGGGGAGCTGTTTTTT	CASSIVGGGPTGELFF
.	TRBV19	TRBD1	TRBJ1-6	TGTGCCGGTAGTCCCTGGGACAGGAACAATTCACCCCTCCACTTT	CAGSPWDRNNSPLHF
.	TRBV7-6	.	TRBJ2-5	TGTGCCAGCAGCTTACGAGCGGGCCTCCAAGAGACCCAGTACTTC	CASSLRAGLQETQYF
.	TRBV29-1	TRBD1	TRBJ2-7	TGCAGCGTTGAAGATCAAGGGACAGTTAACTACGAGCAGTACTTC	CSVEDQGTVNYEQYF
.	TRBV21-1	.	TRBJ2-7	TGTGCCAGCAGCAAAGAGGACAGGAGCTCCTACGAGCAGTACTTC	CASSKEDRSSYEQYF
.	TRBV7-3	.	TRBJ2-7	TGTGCCAGCAGCTCACTCGGCCCCGGGGGCTCCTACGAGCAGTACTTC	CASSSLGPGGSYEQYF
.	TRBV28	.	TRBJ2-7	TGTGCCAGCAGTCTCAGGGGAGGGGGGTTGGACGAGCAGTACTTC	CASSLRGGGLDEQYF
once	TRBV27	.	TRBJ2-2	TGTGCCAGCAGTTTAATACAGTCCGGGGAGCTGTTTTTT	CASSLIQSGELFF
.	TRBV28	.	TRBJ1-3	TGTGCCAGCAGTTTAGATGACTCTCCGGGAAACACCATATATTTT	CASSLDDSPGNTIYF
once	TRBV29-1	.	TRBJ2-7	TGCAGCGTGGAGCAGGGGGGCACCTACGAGCAGTACTTC	CSVEQGGTYEQYF
.	TRBV25-1	.	TRBJ1-2	TGTGCCAGCAGTGCGACAGGAGACTATGGCTACACCTTC	CASSATGDYGYTF
few	TRBV5-1	TRBD1	TRBJ1-1	TGCGCCAGCAGCTTTGGGACAGGGGTCACTGAAGCTTTCTTT	CASSFGTGVTEAFF
.	TRBV19	.	TRBJ2-7	TGTGCCAGTAGTACTGGGGGGAACGAGCAGTACTTC	CASSTGGNEQYF
.	TRBV5-5	TRBD1	TRBJ1-2	TGTGCCAGCAGCTTGGAACAGGGGGCGAGCTACACCTTC	CASSLEQGASYTF
.	TRBV5-1	TRBD1	TRBJ2-7	TGCGCCAGCAGTTCTACAGGGGTAGCTTACGAGCAGTACTTC	CASSSTGVAYEQYF
few	TRBV5-1	.	TRBJ2-7	TGCGCCAGCAGCTTGGACAGGGAAACCATCTACGAGCAGTACTTC	CASSLDRETIYEQYF